This entry describes one T cell receptor (beta chain). Its antigen is unidentified. This specimen comes from a study of T cell responses to AZD1222 COVID-19 vaccine. The overall study: Pooled samples include second doses given at about 4 or 12 weeks.

Study-wide results and caveats: CD4 TCRs covered the whole spike, strongest at regions 160-218 and 743-854. Clonal diversity was possibly underestimated, and white British individuals and females predominated among donors. Just a handful of people given AZD1222 tested seropositive at baseline.

Measured with immunoSEQ multiplex PCR; TCRdb has only the in-frame clones, and not every one. The repertoire has 100,000 to 150,000 clones, approximately 89% of them found once; the top ten carry over 4.5%. The CDR3 has 15 residues. Looked up from germline, CDR1 is SGHNT and CDR2 is YYREEE (reference sequence). Trimming removed 3 bases from V and 0 bases from J, with 13 bases in between. This clonotype originated in an adult in good health. The rearrangement links TRBV5-4 to TRBJ2-7; weak D call: TRBD2 (6 bases). The input for sequencing was peripheral blood, taken on day 0 of AZD1222 vaccination. The CDR3 bases are TGTGCCAGCAGCTCCACCGGGAGTAACTCCTACGAGCAGTACTTC. Amino acids: CASSSTGSNSYEQYF.